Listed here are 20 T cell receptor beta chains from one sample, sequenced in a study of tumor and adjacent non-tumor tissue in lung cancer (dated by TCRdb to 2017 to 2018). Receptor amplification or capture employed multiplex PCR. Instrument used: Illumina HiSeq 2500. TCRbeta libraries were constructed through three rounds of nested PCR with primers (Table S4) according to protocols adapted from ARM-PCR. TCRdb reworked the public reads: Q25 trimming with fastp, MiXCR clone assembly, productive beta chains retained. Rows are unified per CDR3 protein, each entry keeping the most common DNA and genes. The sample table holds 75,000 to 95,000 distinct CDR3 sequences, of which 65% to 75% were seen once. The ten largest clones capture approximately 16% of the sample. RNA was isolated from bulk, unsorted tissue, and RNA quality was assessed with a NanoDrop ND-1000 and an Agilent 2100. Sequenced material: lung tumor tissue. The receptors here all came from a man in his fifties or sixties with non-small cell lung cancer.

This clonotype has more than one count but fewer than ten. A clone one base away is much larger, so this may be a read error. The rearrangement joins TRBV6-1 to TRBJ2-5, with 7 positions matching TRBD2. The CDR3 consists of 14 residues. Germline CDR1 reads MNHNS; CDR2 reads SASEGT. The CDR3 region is CTSSGEGVGETQYF. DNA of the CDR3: TGTACCAGCAGTGGGGAGGGTGTAGGAGAGACCCAGTACTTC.

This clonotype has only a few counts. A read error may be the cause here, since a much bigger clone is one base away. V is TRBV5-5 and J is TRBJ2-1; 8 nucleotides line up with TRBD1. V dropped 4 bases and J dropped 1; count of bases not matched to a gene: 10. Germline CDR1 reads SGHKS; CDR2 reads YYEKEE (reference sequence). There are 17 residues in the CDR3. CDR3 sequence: CASSGRDRCLSYNEQFF. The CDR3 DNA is TGTGCCAGCAGCGGCCGGGACAGGTGTCTATCCTACAATGAGCAGTTCTTC.

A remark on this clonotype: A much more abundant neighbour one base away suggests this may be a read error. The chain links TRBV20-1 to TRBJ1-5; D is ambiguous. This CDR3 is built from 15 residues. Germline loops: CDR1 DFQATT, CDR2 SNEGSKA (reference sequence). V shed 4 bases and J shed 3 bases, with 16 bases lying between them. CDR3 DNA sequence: TGCAGTGCTAATACCCTCGAGGGCGCCAATCAGCCCCAGCATTTT. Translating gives CSANTLEGANQPQHF.

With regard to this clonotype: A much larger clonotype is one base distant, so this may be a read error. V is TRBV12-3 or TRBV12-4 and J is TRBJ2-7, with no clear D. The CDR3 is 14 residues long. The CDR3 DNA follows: TGTGCCAGCAGTTTGCAACCAGGCTCCTACGAGCGGTACTTC. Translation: CASSLQPGSYERYF.

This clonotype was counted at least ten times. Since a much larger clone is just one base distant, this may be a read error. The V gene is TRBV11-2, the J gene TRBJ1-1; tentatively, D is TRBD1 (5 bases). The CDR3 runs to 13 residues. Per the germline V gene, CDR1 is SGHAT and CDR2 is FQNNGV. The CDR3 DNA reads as TGTGCCAGCAGGTCCGTGGGGGGTAATGAAGCTCTCTTT. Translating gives CASRSVGGNEALF. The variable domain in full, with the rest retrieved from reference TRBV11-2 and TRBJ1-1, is EAGVAQSPRYKIIEKRQSVAFWCNPISGHATLYWYQQILGQGPKLLIQFQNNGVVDDSQLPKDRFSAERLKGVDSTLKIQPAKLEDSAVYLCASRSVGGNEALFGQGTRLTVV.

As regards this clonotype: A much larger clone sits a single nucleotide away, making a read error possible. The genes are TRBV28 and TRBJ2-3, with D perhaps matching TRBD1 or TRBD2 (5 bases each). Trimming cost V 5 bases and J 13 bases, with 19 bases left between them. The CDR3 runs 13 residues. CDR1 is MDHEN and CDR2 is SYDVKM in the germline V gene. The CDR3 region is CASSLTGERGEYF. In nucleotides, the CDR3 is TGTGCCAGCAGTCTTACGGGTGAGAGGGGCGAGTATTTT.

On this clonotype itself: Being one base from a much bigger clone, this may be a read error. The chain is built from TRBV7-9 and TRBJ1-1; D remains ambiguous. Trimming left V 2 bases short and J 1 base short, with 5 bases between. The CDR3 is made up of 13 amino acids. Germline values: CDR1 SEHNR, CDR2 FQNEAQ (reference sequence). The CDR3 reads CASSLWSNTEAFF. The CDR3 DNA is TGTGCCAGCAGCTTATGGTCGAACACTGAAGCTTTCTTT.

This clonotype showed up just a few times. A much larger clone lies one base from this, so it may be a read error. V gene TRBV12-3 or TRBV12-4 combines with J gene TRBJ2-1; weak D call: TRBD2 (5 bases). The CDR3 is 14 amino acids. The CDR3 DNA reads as TGTACCAGCAGCTCGCCGGGAAACTACAATGAGCAGTTCTTC. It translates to CTSSSPGNYNEQFF.

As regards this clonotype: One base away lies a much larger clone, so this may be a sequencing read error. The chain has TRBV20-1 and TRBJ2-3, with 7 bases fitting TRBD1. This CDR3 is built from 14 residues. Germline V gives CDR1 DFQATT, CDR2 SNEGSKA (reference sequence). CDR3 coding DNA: TGCAGTGCGCCGACAGGGCCCATCACAGGTACGCAGTATTTT. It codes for CSAPTGPITGTQYF.

As DNA, the CDR3 is TGCGCCAGCAGCCCCCGGAGGGGAGCGGGGGATCTATACAATGAGCAGTTCTTC. It is translated as CASSPRRGAGDLYNEQFF. The V gene is TRBV5-1, the J gene TRBJ2-1; TRBD2 matches at 8 bases. The germline CDR1 and CDR2 sequences are SGHRS and YFSETQ. This CDR3 is built from 18 residues. Trimming took 4 bases from V and 4 from J; bases not matched to a gene: 16.

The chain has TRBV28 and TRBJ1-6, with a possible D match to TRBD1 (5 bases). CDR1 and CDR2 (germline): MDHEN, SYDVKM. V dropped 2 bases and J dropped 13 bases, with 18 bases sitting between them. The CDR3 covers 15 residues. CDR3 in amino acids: CASSLEPGALSPLHF. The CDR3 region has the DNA TGTGCCAGCAGTTTAGAACCCGGGGCCCTTAGTCCCCTCCACTTT.

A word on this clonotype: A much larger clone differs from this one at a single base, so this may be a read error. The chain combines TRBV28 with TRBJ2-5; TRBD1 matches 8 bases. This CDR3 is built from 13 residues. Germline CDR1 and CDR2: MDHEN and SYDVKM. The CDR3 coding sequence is TGTGCCAGCACAGGGGGCGCGTGGGAGAGCCAGTACTTC. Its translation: CASTGGAWESQYF.

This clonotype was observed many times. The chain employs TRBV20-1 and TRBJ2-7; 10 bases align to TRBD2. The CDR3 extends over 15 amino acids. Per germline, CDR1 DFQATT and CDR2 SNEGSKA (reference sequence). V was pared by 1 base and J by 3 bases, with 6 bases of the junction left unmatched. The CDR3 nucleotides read TGCAGTGCTAGAGGTCCCGGGACTAGCGTCTACGAGCAGTACTTC. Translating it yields CSARGPGTSVYEQYF.

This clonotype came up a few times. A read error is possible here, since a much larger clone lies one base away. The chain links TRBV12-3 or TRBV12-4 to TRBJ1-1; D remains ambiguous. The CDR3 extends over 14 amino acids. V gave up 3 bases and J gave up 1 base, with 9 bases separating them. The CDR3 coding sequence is TGTGCCAGCAGTTTTCCGGCACAGAACACTGAAGCTTTCTTT. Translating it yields CASSFPAQNTEAFF.

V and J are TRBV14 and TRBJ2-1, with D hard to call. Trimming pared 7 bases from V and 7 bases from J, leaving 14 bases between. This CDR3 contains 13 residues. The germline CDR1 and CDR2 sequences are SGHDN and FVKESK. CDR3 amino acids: CASNYNLNNEQFF. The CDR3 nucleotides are TGTGCCAGCAACTACAACTTAAATAATGAGCAGTTCTTC.

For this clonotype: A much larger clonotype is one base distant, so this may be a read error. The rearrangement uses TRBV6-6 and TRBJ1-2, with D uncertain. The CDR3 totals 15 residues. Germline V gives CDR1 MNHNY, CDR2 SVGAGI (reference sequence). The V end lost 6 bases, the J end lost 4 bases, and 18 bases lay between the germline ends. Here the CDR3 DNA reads TGTGCCAGCAGCCCCGCCTCCGGACGTAGCTATGGCTACACCTTC. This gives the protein CASSPASGRSYGYTF.

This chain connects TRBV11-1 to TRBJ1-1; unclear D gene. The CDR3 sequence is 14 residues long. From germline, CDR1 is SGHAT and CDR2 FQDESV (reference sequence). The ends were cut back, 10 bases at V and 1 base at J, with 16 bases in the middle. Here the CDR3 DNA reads TGTGCCATTAGCATACGACGGGAGAACACTGAAGCTTTCTTT. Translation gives CAISIRRENTEAFF.

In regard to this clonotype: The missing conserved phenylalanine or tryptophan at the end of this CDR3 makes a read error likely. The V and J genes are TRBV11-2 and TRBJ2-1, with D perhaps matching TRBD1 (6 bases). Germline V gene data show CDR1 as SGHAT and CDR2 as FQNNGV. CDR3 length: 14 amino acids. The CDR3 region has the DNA TGTGCCAACAGCTTAGGACAGCTGTACAATGAGCAGTTCCTC. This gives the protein CANSLGQLYNEQFL.

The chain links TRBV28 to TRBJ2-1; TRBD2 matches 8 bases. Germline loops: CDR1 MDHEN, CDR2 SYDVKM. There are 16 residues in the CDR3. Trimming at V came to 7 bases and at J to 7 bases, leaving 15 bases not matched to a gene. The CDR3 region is CASTQGTGGRLNEQFF. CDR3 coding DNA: TGTGCCAGCACCCAAGGGACTGGCGGGAGGCTAAATGAGCAGTTCTTC.

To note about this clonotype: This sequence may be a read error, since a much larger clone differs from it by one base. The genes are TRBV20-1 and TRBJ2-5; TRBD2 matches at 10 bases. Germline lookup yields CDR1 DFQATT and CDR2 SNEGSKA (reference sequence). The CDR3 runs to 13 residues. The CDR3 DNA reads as TGCATTGTAACTAGCGGGACTCAAGAGACCCAGTACTTC. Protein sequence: CIVTSGTQETQYF.